This T cell receptor (beta chain) was documented in a study of blood T cell repertoires in COVID-19. At the level of the study: The United States, Italy and Spain were the sources of the acute and convalescent COVID-19 samples. From T cells, B-cell-depleted T cells, or PBMCs came the material, which was cDNA or gDNA.

Methods used by the authors: Estimation of nucleated cell counts was performed using reference gene primer amplification. The protocol was immunoSEQ multiplex PCR, while the TCRdb copy is restricted to in-frame clones and leaves out a portion. That table supplies the V and J calls and clone size; D and trimming were determined from the DNA. Of fewer than 85,000 clones in the sample, about 87% are singletons; the top ten hold approximately 9.1%. The ends lost 6 bases at V and 6 bases at J; junction bases unmatched: 4. The CDR3 runs to 15 residues. The germline V gene has CDR1 WNHNN and CDR2 SYGVQD (reference sequence).

The TCR comes from a human donor in a cohort sampled during active COVID-19. The chain is built from TRBV10-1 and TRBJ2-1; TRBD2 matches at 14 bases. Specimen: peripheral blood. CDR3 amino acids: CASRGLAGVSNEQFF. CDR3 DNA sequence: TGCGCCAGCAGGGGACTAGCGGGAGTCTCCAATGAGCAGTTCTTC.